Described below is a single TCR beta chain sequence and its context. The target antigen is unknown. The data were obtained in a study of OX40 agonist ivuxolimab in advanced cancers. Study-level information: Participants, 82.7% male, averaged approximately 56 years of age, ranging from roughly 23 to 80. The study's findings and limits: The average count of expanded clones was higher among CD8+ T cells than among CD4+. Partial responders dosed at 0.1-3.0 mg/kg displayed clonal expansion ranking among the lowest.

TCRdb's table, derived via immunoSEQ multiplex PCR, lists solely in-frame clones and lacks some. The data hold about 70,000 clones, with 92% observed a single time. The germline V gene encodes CDR1 SGHDT and CDR2 YYEEEE. CDR3 length: 14 residues. Trimming pared 2 bases from V and 0 bases from J, leaving 8 bases between. The sequence derives from an adult with an advanced solid tumor such as melanoma, head and neck, liver or kidney cancer. V is TRBV5-6 and J is TRBJ1-1; D remains ambiguous. The sample consisted of CD4+ or CD8+ T cells sorted from blood, taken in a trial of the OX40 agonist ivuxolimab. CDR3 DNA sequence: TGTGCCAGCAGCTTTGAGGTGATGAACACTGAAGCTTTCTTT. The encoded protein is CASSFEVMNTEAFF.